At least ten counts were recorded for the clone carrying this T cell receptor beta chain. The CDR3 runs 17 residues. Germline V gene lookup returns CDR1 MNHNY and CDR2 SVGAGI (reference sequence). The germline V and J ends were trimmed by 6 bases and 0 bases, with 18 bases remaining between them. These data are taken from a study of neurological immune-mediated disorders. A single record per CDR3 protein comes from TCRdb applying MiXCR to the 5' RACE reads. The repertoire holds tens of thousands of distinct CDR3 sequences, 4% seen once, with more than 1.5% in the top ten. Libraries from sorted cells each used some 1 million CD4+ or CD8+ T cells.

The gene calls are TRBV6-6 and TRBJ1-3; D is ambiguous. The sequencing input was CD4+ T cells from blood. This TCR came from a woman aged 40 to 50 with multiple sclerosis. CDR3: CASRSHDGAGSGNTIYF. CDR3 DNA: TGTGCCAGCAGATCGCATGACGGTGCCGGCTCTGGAAACACCATATATTTT.